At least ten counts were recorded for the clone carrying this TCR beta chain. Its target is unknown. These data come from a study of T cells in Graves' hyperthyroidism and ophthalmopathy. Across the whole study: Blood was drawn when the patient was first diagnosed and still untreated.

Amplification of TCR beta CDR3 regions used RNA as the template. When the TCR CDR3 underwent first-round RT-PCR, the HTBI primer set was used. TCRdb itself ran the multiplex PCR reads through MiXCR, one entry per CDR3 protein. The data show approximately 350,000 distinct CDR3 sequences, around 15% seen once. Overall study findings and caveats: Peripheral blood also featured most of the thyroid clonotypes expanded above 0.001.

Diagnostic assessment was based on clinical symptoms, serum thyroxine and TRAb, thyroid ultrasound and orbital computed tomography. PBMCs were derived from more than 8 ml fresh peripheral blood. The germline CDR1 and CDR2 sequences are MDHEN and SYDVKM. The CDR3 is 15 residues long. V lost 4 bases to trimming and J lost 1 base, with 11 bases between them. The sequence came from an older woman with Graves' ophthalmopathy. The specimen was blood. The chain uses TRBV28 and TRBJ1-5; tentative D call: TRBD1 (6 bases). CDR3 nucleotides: TGTGCCAGCAGTTCCACAGGGCTGAGCAATCAGCCCCAGCATTTT. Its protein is CASSSTGLSNQPQHF.